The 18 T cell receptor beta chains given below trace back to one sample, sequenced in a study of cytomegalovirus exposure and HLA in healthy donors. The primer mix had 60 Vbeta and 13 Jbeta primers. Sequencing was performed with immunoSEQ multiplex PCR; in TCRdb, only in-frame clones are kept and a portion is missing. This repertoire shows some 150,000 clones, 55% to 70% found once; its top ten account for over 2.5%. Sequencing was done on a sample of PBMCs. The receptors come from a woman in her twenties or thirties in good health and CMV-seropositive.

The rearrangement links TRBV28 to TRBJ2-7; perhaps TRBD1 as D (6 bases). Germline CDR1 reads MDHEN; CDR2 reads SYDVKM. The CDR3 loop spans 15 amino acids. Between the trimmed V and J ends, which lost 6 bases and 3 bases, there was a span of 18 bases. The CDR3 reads CASSYSPGHNYEQYV. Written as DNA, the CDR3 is TGTGCCAGCAGCTATTCGCCGGGACATAACTACGAGCAGTACGTC.

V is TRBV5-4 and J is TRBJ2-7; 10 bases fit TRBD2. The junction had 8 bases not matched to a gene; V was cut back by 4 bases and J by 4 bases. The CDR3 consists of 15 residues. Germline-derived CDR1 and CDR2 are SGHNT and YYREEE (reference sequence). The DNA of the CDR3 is TGTGCCAGCAGCAAGCGGGAGGGAAAGTTGTACGAGCAGTACTTC. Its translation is CASSKREGKLYEQYF.

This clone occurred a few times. This chain's CDR3 is CASRTQQANTEAFF. DNA of the CDR3: TGTGCCAGCAGGACCCAACAGGCGAACACTGAAGCTTTCTTT. The J gene is TRBJ1-1, the V gene TRBV2; D possibly corresponds to TRBD1 (5 bases). The V end was cut by 6 bases, the J end by 1 base, with 12 bases between. Per germline, CDR1 SNHLY and CDR2 FYNNEI. The CDR3 is 14 residues long.

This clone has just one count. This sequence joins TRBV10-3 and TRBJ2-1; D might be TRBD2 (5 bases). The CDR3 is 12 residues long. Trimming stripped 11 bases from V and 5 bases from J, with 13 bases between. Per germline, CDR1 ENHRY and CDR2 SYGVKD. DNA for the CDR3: TGTGCCGGCGGGTCGTCCGACAATGAGCAGTTCTTC. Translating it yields CAGGSSDNEQFF.

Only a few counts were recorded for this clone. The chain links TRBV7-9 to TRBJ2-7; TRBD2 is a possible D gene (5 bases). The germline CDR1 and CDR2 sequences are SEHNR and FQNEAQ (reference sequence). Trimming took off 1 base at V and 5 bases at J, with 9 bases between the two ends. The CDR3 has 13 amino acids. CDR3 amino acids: CASSLGLSHEQYF. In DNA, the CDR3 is TGTGCCAGCAGCTTAGGACTATCCCACGAGCAGTACTTC.

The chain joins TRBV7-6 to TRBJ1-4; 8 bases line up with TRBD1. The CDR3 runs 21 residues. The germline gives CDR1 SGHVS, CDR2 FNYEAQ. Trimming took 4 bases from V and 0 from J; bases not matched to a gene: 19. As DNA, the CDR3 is TGTGCCAGCAGCTCCTACGACAGGGGACCACAATACCGTGCAACTAATGAAAAACTGTTTTTT. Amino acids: CASSSYDRGPQYRATNEKLFF.

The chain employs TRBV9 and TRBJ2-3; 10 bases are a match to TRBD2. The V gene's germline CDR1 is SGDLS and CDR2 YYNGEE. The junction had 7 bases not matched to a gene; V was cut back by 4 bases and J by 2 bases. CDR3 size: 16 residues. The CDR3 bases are TGTGCCAGCAGCCTCCGGACTAGCGGAAACACAGATACGCAGTATTTT. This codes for CASSLRTSGNTDTQYF.

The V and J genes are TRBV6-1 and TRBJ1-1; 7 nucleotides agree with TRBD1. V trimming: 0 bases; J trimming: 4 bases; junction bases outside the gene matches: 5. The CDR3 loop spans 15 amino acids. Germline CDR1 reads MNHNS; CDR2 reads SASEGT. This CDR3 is CASSEATTGFTEAFF. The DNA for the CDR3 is TGTGCCAGCAGTGAAGCGACGACAGGGTTCACTGAAGCTTTCTTT.

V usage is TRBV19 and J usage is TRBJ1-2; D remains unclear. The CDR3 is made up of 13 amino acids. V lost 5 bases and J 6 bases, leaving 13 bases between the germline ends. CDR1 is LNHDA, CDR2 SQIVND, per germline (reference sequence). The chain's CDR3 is CASSLGSGDGYTF. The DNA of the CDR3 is TGTGCCAGTAGTCTGGGGAGTGGGGATGGCTACACCTTC.

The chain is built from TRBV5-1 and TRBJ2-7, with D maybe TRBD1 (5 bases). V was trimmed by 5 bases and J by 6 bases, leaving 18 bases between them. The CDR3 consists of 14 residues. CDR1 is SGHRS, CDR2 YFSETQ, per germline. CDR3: CASRSASGAPEQYF. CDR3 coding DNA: TGCGCCAGCAGGTCAGCCTCTGGGGCTCCCGAGCAGTACTTC.

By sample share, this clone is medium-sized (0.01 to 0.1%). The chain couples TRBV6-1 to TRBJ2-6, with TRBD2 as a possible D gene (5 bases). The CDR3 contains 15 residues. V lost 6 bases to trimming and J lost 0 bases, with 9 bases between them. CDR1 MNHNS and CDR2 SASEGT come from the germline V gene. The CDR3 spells CASRGVASGANVLTF. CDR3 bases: TGTGCCAGCAGGGGAGTCGCCTCTGGGGCCAACGTCCTGACTTTC.

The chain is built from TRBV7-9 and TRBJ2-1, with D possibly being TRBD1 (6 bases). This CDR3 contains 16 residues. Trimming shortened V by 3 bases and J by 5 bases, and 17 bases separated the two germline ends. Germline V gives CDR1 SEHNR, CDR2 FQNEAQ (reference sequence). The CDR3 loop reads CASSLWDTSRDNEQFF. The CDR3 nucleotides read TGTGCCAGCAGCTTGTGGGACACCAGCCGTGACAATGAGCAGTTCTTC. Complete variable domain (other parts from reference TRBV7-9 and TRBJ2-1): DTGVSQNPRHKITKRGQNVTFRCDPISEHNRLYWYRQTLGQGPEFLTYFQNEAQLEKSRLLSDRFSAERPKGSFSTLEIQRTEQGDSAMYLCASSLWDTSRDNEQFFGPGTRLTVL.

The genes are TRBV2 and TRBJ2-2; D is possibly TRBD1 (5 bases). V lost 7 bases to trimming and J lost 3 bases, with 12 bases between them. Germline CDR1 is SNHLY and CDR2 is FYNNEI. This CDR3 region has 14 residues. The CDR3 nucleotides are TGTGCCAGCATTTACAGGATCTACACCGGGGAGCTGTTTTTT. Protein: CASIYRIYTGELFF.

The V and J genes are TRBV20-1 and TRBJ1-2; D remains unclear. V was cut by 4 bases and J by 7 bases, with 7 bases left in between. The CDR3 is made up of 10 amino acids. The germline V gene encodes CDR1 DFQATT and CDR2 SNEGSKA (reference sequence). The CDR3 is CSATGLGYTF. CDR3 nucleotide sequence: TGCAGTGCTACCGGACTTGGCTACACCTTC.

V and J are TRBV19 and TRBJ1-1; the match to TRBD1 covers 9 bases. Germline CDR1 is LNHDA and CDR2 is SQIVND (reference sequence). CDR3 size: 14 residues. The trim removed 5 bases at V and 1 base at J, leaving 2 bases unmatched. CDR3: CASSDRGRNTEAFF. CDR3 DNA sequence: TGTGCCAGTAGTGACAGGGGGAGGAACACTGAAGCTTTCTTT. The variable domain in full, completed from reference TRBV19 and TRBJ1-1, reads DGGITQSPKYLFRKEGQNVTLSCEQNLNHDAMYWYRQDPGQGLRLIYYSQIVNDFQKGDIAEGYSVSREKKESFPLTVTSAQKNPTAFYLCASSDRGRNTEAFFGQGTRLTVV.

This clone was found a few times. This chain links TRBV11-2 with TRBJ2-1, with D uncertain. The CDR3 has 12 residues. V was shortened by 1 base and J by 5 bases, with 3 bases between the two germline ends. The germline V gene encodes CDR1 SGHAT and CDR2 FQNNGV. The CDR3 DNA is TGTGCCAGCAGCTTAGGCGACAATGAGCAGTTCTTC. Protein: CASSLGDNEQFF.

The CDR3 reads CASSLAGGSGNTIYF. The CDR3 bases are TGTGCCAGCAGCTTGGCGGGAGGTTCTGGAAACACCATATATTTT. The chain employs TRBV5-8 and TRBJ1-3; D is uncertain. V lost 0 bases and J 1 base, leaving 8 bases between the germline ends. The CDR3 totals 15 residues. From germline, CDR1 is SGHTS and CDR2 YDEGEE. Complete variable domain (other parts from reference TRBV5-8 and TRBJ1-3): EAGVTQSPTHLIKTRGQQATLRCSPISGHTSVYWYQQALGLGLQFLLWYDEGEERNRGNFPPRFSGRQFPNYSSELNVNALELEDSALYLCASSLAGGSGNTIYFGEGSWLTVV.

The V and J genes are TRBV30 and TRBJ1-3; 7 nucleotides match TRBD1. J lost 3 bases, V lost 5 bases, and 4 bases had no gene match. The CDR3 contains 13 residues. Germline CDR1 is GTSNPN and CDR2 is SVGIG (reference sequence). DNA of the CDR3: TGTGCCTGGGGGACAGTTTATGGAAACACCATATATTTT. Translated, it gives CAWGTVYGNTIYF.